This T cell receptor (beta chain) was captured in a study of blood T cell repertoires in COVID-19. Profiled with immunoSEQ multiplex PCR; TCRdb holds only in-frame clones, not every one. The sample has roughly 400,000 clones; around 92% are singletons. The germline gives CDR1 MNHEY, CDR2 SMNVEV (reference sequence). There are 19 residues in the CDR3. V lost 0 bases to trimming and J lost 0 bases, with 18 bases between them. J is TRBJ2-1 and V is TRBV27; tentatively, D is TRBD2 (6 bases). Sequencing was performed on PBMCs or T cells enriched from blood (not recorded which). The clonotype originates from a woman aged 30 to 39 who had recovered from COVID-19. As DNA, the CDR3 is TGTGCCAGCAGTTTATCCCCACAGGTTGGAGGGAGCTCCTACAATGAGCAGTTCTTC. Amino acid sequence: CASSLSPQVGGSSYNEQFF.